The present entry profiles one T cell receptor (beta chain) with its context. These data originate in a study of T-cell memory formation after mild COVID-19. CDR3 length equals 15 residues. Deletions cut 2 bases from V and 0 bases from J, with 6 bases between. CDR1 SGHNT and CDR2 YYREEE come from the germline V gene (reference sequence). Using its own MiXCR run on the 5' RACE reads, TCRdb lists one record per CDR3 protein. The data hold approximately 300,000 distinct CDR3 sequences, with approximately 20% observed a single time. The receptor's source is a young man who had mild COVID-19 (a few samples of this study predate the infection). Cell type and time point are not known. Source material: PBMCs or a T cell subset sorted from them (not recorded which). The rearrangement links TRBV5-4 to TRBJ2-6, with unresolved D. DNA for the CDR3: TGTGCCAGCAGCTTTGCTCACTCTGGGGCCAACGTCCTGACTTTC. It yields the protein CASSFAHSGANVLTF.